These T cell receptor beta chains were read from a single sample in a study of blood T cell repertoires in COVID-19. This table comes from immunoSEQ multiplex PCR, and its TCRdb copy is limited to in-frame clones, with some not included. The table has roughly 160,000 clones, approximately 87% seen once; the top ten hold about a tenth. The sample taken for sequencing was peripheral blood. Receptor source: a woman in her 70s with COVID-19, enrolled during active disease. Both conserved end residues are trimmed from each CDR3.

V,CDR3
TRBV7-9,ASSFGEETQY
TRBV9,ASSASGVSSYNEQF
TRBV6-6,ASSRTWQGATNEKLF
TRBV10-3,AISLGTTNTGELF
TRBV18,ASSPPRGLGTDTQY
TRBV6-5,ASSYSRVGEKLF
TRBV2,ASSPRGDSPLH
TRBV18,ASSPGVNTEAF
TRBV5-5,ASSLTGDRKARYGYT
TRBV28,ASRDWQGVGYEQY
TRBV11-1,ASSSRAPQRGYGYT
TRBV28,ASSLSTERHGYT
TRBV11-2,ASSLIGGVVETQY
TRBV7-3,ASALIPGQGIYNSPLH
TRBV15,ATKVDRSMHEKLF